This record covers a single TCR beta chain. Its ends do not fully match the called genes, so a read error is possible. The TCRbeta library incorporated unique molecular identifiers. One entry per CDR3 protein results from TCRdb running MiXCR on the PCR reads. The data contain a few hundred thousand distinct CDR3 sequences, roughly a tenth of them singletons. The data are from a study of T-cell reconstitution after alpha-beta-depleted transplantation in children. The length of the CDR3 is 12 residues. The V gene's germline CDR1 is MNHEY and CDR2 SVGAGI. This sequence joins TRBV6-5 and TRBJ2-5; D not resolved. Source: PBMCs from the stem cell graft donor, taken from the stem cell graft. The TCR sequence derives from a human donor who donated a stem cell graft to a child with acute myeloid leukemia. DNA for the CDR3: TGTGCCAGCAGTTACTCGAATGCGGCAGGCCACTTC. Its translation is CASSYSNAAGHF.